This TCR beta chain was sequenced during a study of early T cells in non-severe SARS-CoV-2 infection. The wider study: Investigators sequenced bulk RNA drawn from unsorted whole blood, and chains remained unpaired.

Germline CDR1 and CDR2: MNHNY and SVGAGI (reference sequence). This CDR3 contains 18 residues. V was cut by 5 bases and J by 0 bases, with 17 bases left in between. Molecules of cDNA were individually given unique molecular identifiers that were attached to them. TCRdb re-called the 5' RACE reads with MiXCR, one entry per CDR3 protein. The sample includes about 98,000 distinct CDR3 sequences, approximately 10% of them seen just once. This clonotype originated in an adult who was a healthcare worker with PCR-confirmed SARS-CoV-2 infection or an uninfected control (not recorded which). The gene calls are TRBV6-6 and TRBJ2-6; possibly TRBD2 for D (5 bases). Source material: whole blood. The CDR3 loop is CASSPAGISHSGANVLTF. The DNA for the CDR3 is TGTGCCAGCAGTCCAGCCGGGATTTCCCACTCTGGGGCCAACGTCCTGACTTTC.